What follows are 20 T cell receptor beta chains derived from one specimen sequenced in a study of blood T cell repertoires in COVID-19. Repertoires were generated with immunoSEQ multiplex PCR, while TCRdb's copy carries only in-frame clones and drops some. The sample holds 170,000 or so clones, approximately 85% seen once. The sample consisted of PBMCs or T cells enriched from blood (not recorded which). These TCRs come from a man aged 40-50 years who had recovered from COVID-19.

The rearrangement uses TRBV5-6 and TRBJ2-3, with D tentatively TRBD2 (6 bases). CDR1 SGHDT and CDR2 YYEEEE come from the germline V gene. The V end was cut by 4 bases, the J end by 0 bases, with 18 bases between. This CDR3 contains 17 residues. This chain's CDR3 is CASSPRRAGRSTDTQYF. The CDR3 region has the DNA TGTGCCAGCAGCCCCAGGCGGGCGGGGCGTAGCACAGATACGCAGTATTTT.

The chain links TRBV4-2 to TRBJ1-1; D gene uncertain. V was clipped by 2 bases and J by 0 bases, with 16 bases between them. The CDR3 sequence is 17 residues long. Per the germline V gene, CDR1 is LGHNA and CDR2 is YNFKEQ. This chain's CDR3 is CASSQQPGRGMNTEAFF. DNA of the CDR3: TGTGCCAGCAGCCAACAACCCGGCCGGGGAATGAACACTGAAGCTTTCTTT.

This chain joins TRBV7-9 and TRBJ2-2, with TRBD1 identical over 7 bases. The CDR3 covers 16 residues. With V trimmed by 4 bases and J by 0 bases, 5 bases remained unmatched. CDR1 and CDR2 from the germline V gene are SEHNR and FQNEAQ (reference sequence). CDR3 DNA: TGTGCCAGCAGCTGGACCCAGGGGGCGAACACCGGGGAGCTGTTTTTT. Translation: CASSWTQGANTGELFF.

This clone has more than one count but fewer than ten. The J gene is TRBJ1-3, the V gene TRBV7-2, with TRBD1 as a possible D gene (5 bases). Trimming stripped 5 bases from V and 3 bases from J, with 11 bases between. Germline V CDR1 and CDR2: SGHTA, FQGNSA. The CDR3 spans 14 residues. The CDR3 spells CASSPGQVGNTIYF. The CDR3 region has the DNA TGTGCCAGCAGCCCTGGACAAGTTGGAAACACCATATATTTT.

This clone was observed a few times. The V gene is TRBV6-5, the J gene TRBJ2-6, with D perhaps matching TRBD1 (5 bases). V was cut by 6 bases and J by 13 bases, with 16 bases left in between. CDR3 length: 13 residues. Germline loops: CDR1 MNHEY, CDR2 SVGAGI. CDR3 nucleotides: TGTGCCAGCAGCCTCCAGGGTGCCGGGGTCCTGACTTTC. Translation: CASSLQGAGVLTF.

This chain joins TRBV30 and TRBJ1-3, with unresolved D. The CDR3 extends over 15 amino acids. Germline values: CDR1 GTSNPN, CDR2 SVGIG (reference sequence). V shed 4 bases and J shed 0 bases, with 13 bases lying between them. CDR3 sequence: CAWNTGSHSGNTIYF. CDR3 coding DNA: TGTGCCTGGAATACGGGGTCCCACTCTGGAAACACCATATATTTT. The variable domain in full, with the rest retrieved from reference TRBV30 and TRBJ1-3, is SQTIHQWPATLVQPVGSPLSLECTVEGTSNPNLYWYRQAAGRGLQLLFYSVGIGQISSEVPQNLSASRPQDRQFILSSKKLLLSDSGFYLCAWNTGSHSGNTIYFGEGSWLTVV.

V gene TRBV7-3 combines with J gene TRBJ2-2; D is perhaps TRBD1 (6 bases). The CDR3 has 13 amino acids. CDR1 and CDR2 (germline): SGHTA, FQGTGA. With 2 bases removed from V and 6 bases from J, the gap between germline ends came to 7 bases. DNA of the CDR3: TGTGCCAGCAGCTTAGAGGGGGCCGGGGAGCTGTTTTTT. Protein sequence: CASSLEGAGELFF. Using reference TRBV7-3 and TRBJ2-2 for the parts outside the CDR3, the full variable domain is GAGVSQTPSNKVTEKGKYVELRCDPISGHTALYWYRQSLGQGPEFLIYFQGTGAADDSGLPNDRFFAVRPEGSVSTLKIQRTERGDSAVYLCASSLEGAGELFFGEGSRLTVL.

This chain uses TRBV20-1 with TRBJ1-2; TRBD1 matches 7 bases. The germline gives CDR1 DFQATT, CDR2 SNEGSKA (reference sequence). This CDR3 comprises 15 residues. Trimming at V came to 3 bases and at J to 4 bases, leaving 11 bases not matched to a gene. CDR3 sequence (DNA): TGCAGTGCTAGTGAATCACAGACAGGGACCTATGGCTACACCTTC. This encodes CSASESQTGTYGYTF.

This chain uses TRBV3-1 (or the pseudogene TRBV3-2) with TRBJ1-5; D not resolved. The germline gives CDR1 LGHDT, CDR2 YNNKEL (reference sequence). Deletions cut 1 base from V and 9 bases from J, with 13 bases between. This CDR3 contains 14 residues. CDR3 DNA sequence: TGTGCCAGCAGCCAAGGCAGCGACTCGGGGCCCCAGCATTTT. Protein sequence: CASSQGSDSGPQHF.

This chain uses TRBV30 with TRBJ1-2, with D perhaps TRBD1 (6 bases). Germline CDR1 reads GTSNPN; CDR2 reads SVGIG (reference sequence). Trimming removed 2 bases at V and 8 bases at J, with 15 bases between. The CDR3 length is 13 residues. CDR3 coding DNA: TGTGCCTGGAGTTTACGGGACACGAGGGGCTACACCTTC. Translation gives CAWSLRDTRGYTF.

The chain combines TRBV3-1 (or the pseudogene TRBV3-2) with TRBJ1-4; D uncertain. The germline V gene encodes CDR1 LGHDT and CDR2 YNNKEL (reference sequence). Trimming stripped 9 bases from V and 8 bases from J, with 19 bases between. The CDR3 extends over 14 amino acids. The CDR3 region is CASVGGPSGEKLFF. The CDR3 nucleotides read TGTGCCAGTGTCGGAGGACCCTCTGGGGAAAAACTGTTTTTT.

The CDR3 reads CASSAVRSTGGSKNSPLHF. As DNA, the CDR3 is TGTGCCAGCAGTGCAGTCCGTAGTACAGGGGGCAGTAAGAATTCACCCCTCCACTTT. The J gene is TRBJ1-6, the V gene TRBV28, with 9 positions matching TRBD1. J lost 7 bases, V lost 5 bases, and 18 bases had no gene match. The germline V gene has CDR1 MDHEN and CDR2 SYDVKM. This CDR3 is 19 amino acids long.

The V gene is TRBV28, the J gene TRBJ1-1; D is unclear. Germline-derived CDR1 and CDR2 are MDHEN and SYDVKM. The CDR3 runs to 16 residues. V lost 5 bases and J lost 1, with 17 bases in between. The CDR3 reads CASSARTFRGNTEAFF. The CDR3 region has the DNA TGTGCCAGCAGTGCCAGGACTTTTCGGGGGAACACTGAAGCTTTCTTT. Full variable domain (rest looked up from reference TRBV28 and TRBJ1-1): DVKVTQSSRYLVKRTGEKVFLECVQDMDHENMFWYRQDPGLGLRLIYFSYDVKMKEKGDIPEGYSVSREKKERFSLILESASTNQTSMYLCASSARTFRGNTEAFFGQGTRLTVV.

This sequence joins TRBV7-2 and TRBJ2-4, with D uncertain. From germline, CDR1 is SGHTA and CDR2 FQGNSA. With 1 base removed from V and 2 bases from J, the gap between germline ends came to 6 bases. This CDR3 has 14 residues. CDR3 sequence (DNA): TGTGCCAGCAGCTTAGGACAAACCAAAAACATTCAGTACTTC. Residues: CASSLGQTKNIQYF.

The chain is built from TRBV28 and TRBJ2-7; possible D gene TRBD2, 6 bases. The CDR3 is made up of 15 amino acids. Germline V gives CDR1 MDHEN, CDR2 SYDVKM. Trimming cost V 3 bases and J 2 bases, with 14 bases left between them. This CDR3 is CASSFSRVAAYEQYF. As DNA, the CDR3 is TGTGCCAGCAGTTTTTCTAGGGTAGCGGCCTACGAGCAGTACTTC.

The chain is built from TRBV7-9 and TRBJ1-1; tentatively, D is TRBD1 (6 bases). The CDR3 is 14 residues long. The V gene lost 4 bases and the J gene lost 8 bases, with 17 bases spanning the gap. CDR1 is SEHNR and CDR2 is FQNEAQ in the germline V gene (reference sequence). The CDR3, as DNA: TGTGCCAGCAGCTCCCGACAGGCAACTTACGAAGCTTTCTTT. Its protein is CASSSRQATYEAFF.

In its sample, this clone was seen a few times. This CDR3 is CASSFGGTGELFF. The CDR3, as DNA: TGTGCCAGCAGCTTCGGGGGCACCGGGGAGCTGTTTTTT. This sequence joins TRBV7-3 and TRBJ2-2, with a tentative D call TRBD2 (6 bases). This CDR3 has 13 amino acids. V lost 3 bases, J lost 4 bases, and 6 bases lay in between. Germline V lookup: CDR1 SGHTA, CDR2 FQGTGA.

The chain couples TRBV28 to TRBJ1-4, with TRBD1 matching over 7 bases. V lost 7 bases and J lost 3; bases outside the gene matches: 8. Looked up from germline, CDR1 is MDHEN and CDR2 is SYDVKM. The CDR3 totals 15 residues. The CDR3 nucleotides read TGTGCCAGCACCCCATCGGGACAGCCTAATGAAAAACTGTTTTTT. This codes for CASTPSGQPNEKLFF.

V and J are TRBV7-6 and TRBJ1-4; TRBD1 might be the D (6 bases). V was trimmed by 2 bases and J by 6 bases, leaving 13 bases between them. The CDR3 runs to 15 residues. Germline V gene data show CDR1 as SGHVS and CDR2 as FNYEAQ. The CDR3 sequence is CASSLSGHTDEKLFF. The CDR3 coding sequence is TGTGCCAGCAGCTTATCGGGACATACGGATGAAAAACTGTTTTTT.

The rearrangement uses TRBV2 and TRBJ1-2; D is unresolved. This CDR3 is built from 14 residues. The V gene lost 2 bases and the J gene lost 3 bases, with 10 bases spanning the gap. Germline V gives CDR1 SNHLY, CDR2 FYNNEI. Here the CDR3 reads CASSELESYYGYTF. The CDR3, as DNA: TGTGCCAGCAGTGAATTGGAGTCCTACTATGGCTACACCTTC.